This record looks at one T cell receptor beta chain sequence and its context. This sample is drawn from a study of Ad26.COV2.S vaccination and SARS-CoV-2 variants. Method: immunoSEQ multiplex PCR; TCRdb's copy keeps in-frame clones and lacks some. The sample contains about 440,000 clones, 90% of which appear only once. Treatment here: some 20 received Ad26.COV2.S at low or high dose, single or two shots; roughly 5 received placebo; per-sample allocation not given. The samples were gathered on day 63 after the first injection of vaccine or placebo. At a Boston site, the person donating was an adult of 18-55 years. The CDR3 spans 13 residues.

Material: peripheral blood, obtained in a trial of Ad26.COV2.S vaccine versus placebo. This TCR was sampled from a person between 18 and 65 years old who received the Ad26.COV2.S COVID-19 vaccine or a placebo. The V call is TRBV21-1, the J call TRBJ1-1; the D call of TRBD1 is as the table states it, not checked on the DNA. TRBV21-1 is a pseudogene segment. The CDR3 DNA follows: TGTGCCAGCAGCAAAGTGGGCGTCACTGAAGCTTTCTTT. As protein: CASSKVGVTEAFF.